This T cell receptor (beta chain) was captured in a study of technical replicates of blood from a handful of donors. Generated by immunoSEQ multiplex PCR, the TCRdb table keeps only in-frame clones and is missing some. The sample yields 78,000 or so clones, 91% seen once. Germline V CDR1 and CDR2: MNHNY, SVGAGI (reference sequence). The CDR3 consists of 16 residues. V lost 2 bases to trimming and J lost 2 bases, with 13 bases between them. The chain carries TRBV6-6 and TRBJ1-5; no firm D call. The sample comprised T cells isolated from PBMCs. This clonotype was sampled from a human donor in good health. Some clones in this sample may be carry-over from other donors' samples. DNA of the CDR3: TGTGCCAGCAGTTACGTCGTCCCAACGGGCAATCAGCCCCAGCATTTT. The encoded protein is CASSYVVPTGNQPQHF.